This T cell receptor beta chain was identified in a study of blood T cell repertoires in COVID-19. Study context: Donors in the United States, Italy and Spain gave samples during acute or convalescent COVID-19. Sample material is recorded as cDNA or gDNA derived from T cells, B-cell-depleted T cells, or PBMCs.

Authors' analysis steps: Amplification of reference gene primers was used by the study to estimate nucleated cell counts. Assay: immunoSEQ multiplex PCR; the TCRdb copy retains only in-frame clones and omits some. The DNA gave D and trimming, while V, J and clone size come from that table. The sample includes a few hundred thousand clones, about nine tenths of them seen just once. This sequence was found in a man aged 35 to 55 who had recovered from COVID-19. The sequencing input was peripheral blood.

The DNA for the CDR3 is TGTGCCAGCAGCTCCGTACTAGCGGGGAGCACAGATACGCAGTATTTT. Protein: CASSSVLAGSTDTQYF. The J gene is TRBJ2-3, the V gene TRBV5-4; 10 bases are shared with TRBD2. The germline V gene encodes CDR1 SGHNT and CDR2 YYREEE (reference sequence). J gave up 0 bases and V 3 bases, and 4 bases lay outside the gene matches. CDR3 size: 16 residues.